Each of the 15 T cell receptor beta chains below was sequenced from the same sample in a study of cytomegalovirus exposure and HLA in healthy donors. Generated by immunoSEQ multiplex PCR, the TCRdb table keeps only in-frame clones and is missing some. The sample holds 250,000 or so clones, around 90% seen once. The sequenced sample was PBMCs. These receptors were obtained from a woman between 18 and 30 years old in good health and CMV-seronegative.

The gene calls are TRBV7-8 and TRBJ1-1, with 7 bases lining up with TRBD1. This CDR3 spans 15 amino acids. J gave up 0 bases and V 2 bases, and 3 bases lay outside the gene matches. Per germline, CDR1 SGHVS and CDR2 FQNEAQ. CDR3 coding DNA: TGTGCCAGCAGCTTATTGACAGGGATGAACACTGAAGCTTTCTTT. Protein product: CASSLLTGMNTEAFF. The variable domain in full, completed from reference TRBV7-8 and TRBJ1-1, reads GAGVSQSPRYKVAKRGQDVALRCDPISGHVSLFWYQQALGQGPEFLTYFQNEAQLDKSGLPSDRFFAERPEGSVSTLKIQRTQQEDSAVYLCASSLLTGMNTEAFFGQGTRLTVV.

This clone was recorded at least ten times. V gene TRBV15 combines with J gene TRBJ1-5, with a possible D match to TRBD1 (6 bases). The CDR3 loop spans 14 amino acids. With 1 base removed from V and 4 bases from J, the gap between germline ends came to 8 bases. CDR1 LNHNV and CDR2 YYDKDF come from the germline V gene (reference sequence). In DNA form, the CDR3 reads TGTGCCACCAGCAGAGGACAGGAGAATCAGCCCCAGCATTTT. This gives the protein CATSRGQENQPQHF. The whole variable domain, filled in from reference TRBV15 and TRBJ1-5, reads DAMVIQNPRYQVTQFGKPVTLSCSQTLNHNVMYWYQQKSSQAPKLLFHYYDKDFNNEADTPDNFQSRRPNTSFCFLDIRSPGLGDTAMYLCATSRGQENQPQHFGDGTRLSIL.

The rearrangement uses TRBV5-1 and TRBJ1-6; D gene ambiguous. Per germline, CDR1 SGHRS and CDR2 YFSETQ. There are 17 residues in the CDR3. Trimming stripped 0 bases from V and 0 bases from J, with 10 bases between. The CDR3 DNA sequence: TGCGCCAGCAGCTTGGCCGGTATATTCTCCTATAATTCACCCCTCCACTTT. It specifies CASSLAGIFSYNSPLHF.

DNA of the CDR3: TGTGCCAGCAGTGAAATAGGGACAGGGGCGACTCGGGCTTTCTTT. It is translated as CASSEIGTGATRAFF. The chain recombines TRBV6-1 with TRBJ1-1; 10 nucleotides agree with TRBD1. The V gene end was trimmed by 2 bases and the J gene end by 11 bases; junction bases not matched to a gene: 11. The CDR3 length is 15 residues. Germline V gene data show CDR1 as MNHNS and CDR2 as SASEGT.

The gene calls are TRBV6-5 and TRBJ1-1; D remains ambiguous. The CDR3 covers 13 residues. CDR1 and CDR2 (germline): MNHEY, SVGAGI. Trimming removed 4 bases from V and 0 bases from J, with 6 bases in between. The chain's CDR3 is CASSWYMNTEAFF. Written as DNA, the CDR3 is TGTGCCAGCAGTTGGTACATGAACACTGAAGCTTTCTTT.

About this clone itself: This sample also contains other DNA sequences that code for the same CDR3. The chain carries TRBV6-5 and TRBJ1-6; possibly TRBD1 for D (5 bases). Germline CDR1 and CDR2: MNHEY and SVGAGI. CDR3 length equals 15 residues. The ends were cut back, 2 bases at V and 1 base at J, with 6 bases in the middle. CDR3 sequence reads: CASSYRGSYNSPLHF. CDR3 nucleotide sequence: TGTGCCAGCAGTTACCGGGGGTCCTATAATTCACCCCTCCACTTT.

This chain joins TRBV28 and TRBJ1-3, with 9 bases fitting TRBD1. The ends lost 3 bases at V and 0 bases at J; junction bases unmatched: 3. Germline loops: CDR1 MDHEN, CDR2 SYDVKM. The CDR3 totals 16 residues. The CDR3 nucleotides are TGTGCCAGCAGTTTGTGGACAGGGGACTCTGGAAACACCATATATTTT. Residues: CASSLWTGDSGNTIYF.

The chain joins TRBV29-1 to TRBJ2-7; 8 nucleotides align to TRBD2. Losses at the gene ends were 6 bases for V and 5 bases for J; bases not matched to a gene: 6. The germline CDR1 and CDR2 sequences are SQVTM and ANQGSEA. The CDR3 totals 12 residues. The CDR3 nucleotides read TGCAGCGTCGGCGGGGGGACGGACGAGCAGTACTTC. This gives the protein CSVGGGTDEQYF.

V gene TRBV5-4 combines with J gene TRBJ1-2; 10 bases map to TRBD1. V shed 7 bases and J 6 bases; nucleotides not matched to a gene: 6. The CDR3 covers 13 residues. Germline CDR1 and CDR2: SGHNT and YYREEE (reference sequence). This chain's CDR3 is CASSGQGWDGYTF. DNA of the CDR3: TGTGCCAGCTCGGGACAGGGGTGGGATGGCTACACCTTC.

The V call is TRBV7-9, the J call TRBJ1-1; D gene ambiguous. The CDR3 length is 10 residues. The V end lost 2 bases, the J end lost 10 bases, and 5 bases lay between the germline ends. The germline V gene has CDR1 SEHNR and CDR2 FQNEAQ (reference sequence). CDR3 amino acids: CASSLILAFF. The CDR3 DNA is TGTGCCAGCAGCTTAATTCTAGCTTTCTTT.

This clone was found a few times. The CDR3 DNA reads as TGTGCCAGCAGTGGGACAGGGGGAGGTCAGCCCCAGCATTTT. Translation gives CASSGTGGGQPQHF. V usage is TRBV27 and J usage is TRBJ1-5; 11 bases fit TRBD1. The CDR3 extends over 14 amino acids. Germline V gene sequence: CDR1 MNHEY, CDR2 SMNVEV (reference sequence). The V and J ends lost 5 bases and 6 bases, in that order; junction bases with no gene match: 3.

This clone showed up just once. The chain has TRBV6-1 and TRBJ2-7; 8 bases map to TRBD1. This CDR3 region has 12 residues. J gave up 5 bases and V 6 bases, and 3 bases lay outside the gene matches. Germline V CDR1 and CDR2: MNHNS, SASEGT. DNA for the CDR3: TGTGCCAGCAGGGACAGGGTCAACGAGCAGTACTTC. It yields the protein CASRDRVNEQYF.

The V gene is TRBV28, the J gene TRBJ1-6; TRBD1 matches 8 bases. Trimming took 6 bases from V and 2 from J; bases not matched to a gene: 9. The CDR3 sequence is 17 residues long. The germline gives CDR1 MDHEN, CDR2 SYDVKM. CDR3 sequence reads: CASSLGQGDPYNSPLHF. CDR3 nucleotides: TGTGCCAGCAGCCTTGGACAGGGTGACCCCTATAATTCACCCCTCCACTTT.

This clone came up once. J is TRBJ2-7 and V is TRBV6-1, with a possible D match to TRBD2 (5 bases). The CDR3 spans 14 residues. The germline V gene encodes CDR1 MNHNS and CDR2 SASEGT. Trimming took 2 bases from V and 3 from J, leaving 11 bases between them. The CDR3 region is CASSETRGLYEQYV. In DNA form, the CDR3 reads TGTGCCAGCAGTGAAACGCGTGGACTCTACGAGCAGTACGTC.

The chain recombines TRBV10-3 with TRBJ1-6, with 8 bases aligning to TRBD1. V was pared by 6 bases and J by 12 bases, with 19 bases of the junction left unmatched. The CDR3 is 17 residues long. Germline lookup yields CDR1 ENHRY and CDR2 SYGVKD. The CDR3 protein is CAISLENPGQAAEPLHF. The CDR3, as DNA: TGTGCCATCAGCCTTGAAAACCCGGGACAGGCGGCCGAACCCCTCCACTTT.